This is a list of T cell receptor beta chains from one sample in a study of blood T cell repertoires in COVID-19. Only in-frame clones appear in the TCRdb table, and some are missing; sequencing was by immunoSEQ multiplex PCR. The profile covers roughly 280,000 clones, with 86% appearing a single time and about 2.1% taken by the ten largest. The sequenced material came from peripheral blood. These receptors were obtained from a man between 25 and 39 years old with active or convalescent COVID-19. The CDR3 runs from the conserved cysteine through the conserved F or W. The D gene is left open where the match is weak. The size of a clone is reported for some rows only, either as once, few or many, or as a class for expanded clones.

j_gene | d_gene | v_gene | abundance | CDR3nt | CDR3aa
TRBJ2-2 | . | TRBV9 | . | TGTGCCAGCGGCGCAGGCACTCTGGGCGGGGAGCTGTTTTTT | CASGAGTLGGELFF
TRBJ2-7 | . | TRBV12-5 | . | TGTGCTAGTGGTTTGGTCGAAGGTTTGGGGGCGCTTGGCGAGCAGTACTTC | CASGLVEGLGALGEQYF
TRBJ2-5 | . | TRBV28 | . | TGTGCCAGCAGTTTCTCCCAGGGGTCGGAGACCCAGTACTTC | CASSFSQGSETQYF
TRBJ2-1 | . | TRBV19 | . | TGTGCCAGTGCCGGGGGTTTTTGGGGACAGCATAATGAGCAGTTCTTC | CASAGGFWGQHNEQFF
TRBJ1-4 | . | TRBV30 | few | TGTGCCTGGAGTAGAAGCGTACTAGATGGATTGGGCTTT | CAWSRSVLDGLGF
TRBJ1-6 | . | TRBV3-1/TRBV3-2 | . | TGTGCCAGCAGCCAAAGACAGGTCTTTTATAATTCACCCCTCCACTTT | CASSQRQVFYNSPLHF
TRBJ2-2 | . | TRBV30 | . | TGTGCCTGGAGTGTACGTCAGGGGACCGGGGAGCTGTTTTTT | CAWSVRQGTGELFF
TRBJ1-1 | TRBD1 | TRBV7-9 | . | TGTGCCAGCAGCTTGACAGGGTCCAGTGAAGCTTTCTTT | CASSLTGSSEAFF
TRBJ1-5 | . | TRBV12-3/TRBV12-4 | . | TGTGCCAGCAGCACCCAGGGTCAGCCCCAGCATTTT | CASSTQGQPQHF
TRBJ2-1 | TRBD1 | TRBV9 | . | TGTGCCAGCAGCCTCCCGGGACAGAGCGACAATGAGCAGTTCTTC | CASSLPGQSDNEQFF
TRBJ1-4 | . | TRBV7-2 | . | TGTGCCAGCAGCCATCAGGCGGTCGGGAGTATCGATGAAAAACTGTTTTTT | CASSHQAVGSIDEKLFF
TRBJ1-2 | . | TRBV6-5 | . | TGTGCCAGCATTAATACCCAGGGCAACTATGGCTACACCTTC | CASINTQGNYGYTF
TRBJ2-3 | . | TRBV3-1/TRBV3-2 | few | TGTGCCAGCAGCCACCTCAGCGGGTCAGATACGCAGTATTTT | CASSHLSGSDTQYF
TRBJ1-2 | TRBD1 | TRBV2 | . | TGTGCCAGCAGTGAAAGTGTTTACAGGGGGCCGTATGGCTACACCTTC | CASSESVYRGPYGYTF
TRBJ2-7 | . | TRBV7-9 | . | TGTGCCAGCAGGAAACAGGGCTCCTACGAGCAGTACTTC | CASRKQGSYEQYF
TRBJ1-3 | . | TRBV4-2 | once | TGTGCCAGCAGCCAAAGGGGCGGAAACACCATATATTTT | CASSQRGGNTIYF
TRBJ2-1 | TRBD2 | TRBV5-1 | few | TGCGCCAGCAGCCAAACTAGCGGGGGCTACAATGAGCAGTTCTTC | CASSQTSGGYNEQFF
TRBJ1-3 | . | TRBV27 | . | TGTGCCAGCAGTTTTGGCGGGGGGTCGGGAAACACCATATATTTT | CASSFGGGSGNTIYF